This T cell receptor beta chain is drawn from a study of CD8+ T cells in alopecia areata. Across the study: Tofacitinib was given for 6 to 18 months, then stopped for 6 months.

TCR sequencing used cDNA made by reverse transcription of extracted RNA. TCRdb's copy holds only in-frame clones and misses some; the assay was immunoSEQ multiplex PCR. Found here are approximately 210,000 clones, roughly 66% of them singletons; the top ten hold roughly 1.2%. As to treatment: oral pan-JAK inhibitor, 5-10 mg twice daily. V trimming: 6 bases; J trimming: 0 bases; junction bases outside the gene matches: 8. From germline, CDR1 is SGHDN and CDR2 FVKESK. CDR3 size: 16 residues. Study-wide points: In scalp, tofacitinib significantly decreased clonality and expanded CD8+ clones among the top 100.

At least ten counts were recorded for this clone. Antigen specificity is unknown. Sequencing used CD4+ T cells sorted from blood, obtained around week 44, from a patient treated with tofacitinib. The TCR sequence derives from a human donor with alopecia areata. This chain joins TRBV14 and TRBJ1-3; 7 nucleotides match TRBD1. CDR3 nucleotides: TGTGCCAGCAGACCGACAGGGATCAGCTCTGGAAACACCATATATTTT. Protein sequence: CASRPTGISSGNTIYF.